This TCR beta chain was identified in a study of technical replicates of blood from several donors. Assay: immunoSEQ multiplex PCR; the TCRdb copy retains only in-frame clones and omits some. The data contain around 70,000 clones, about 97% of them singletons. CDR1 is SGHVS and CDR2 is FNYEAQ in the germline V gene. The ends were cut back, 2 bases at V and 1 base at J, with 8 bases in the middle. The CDR3 extends over 14 amino acids. This sequence originates from a human donor in good health. The specimen sequenced was T cells isolated from PBMCs. The V and J genes are TRBV7-6 and TRBJ1-1, with a possible D match to TRBD1 (5 bases). The CDR3 region is CASSLQGRNTEAFF. The CDR3 coding sequence is TGTGCCAGCAGCTTACAGGGCAGGAACACTGAAGCTTTCTTT.